The TCR beta chain under discussion was sequenced for a study of blood T cell repertoires in COVID-19. Looking at the study overall: From T cells, B-cell-depleted T cells, or PBMCs came the material, which was cDNA or gDNA.

How the authors handled the data: Nucleated cell number was recorded as an estimate derived from reference gene primer amplification. Assay: immunoSEQ multiplex PCR; the TCRdb copy retains only in-frame clones and omits some. The DNA gave D and trimming, while V, J and clone size come from that table. The table shows around 62,000 clones, with about nine tenths occurring only once. The CDR3 runs to 15 residues. Germline lookup yields CDR1 SGHRS and CDR2 YFSETQ. Losses at the gene ends were 5 bases for V and 7 bases for J; bases not matched to a gene: 6. In its sample, this clone was seen once. Sequencing was performed on peripheral blood. The genes are TRBV5-1 and TRBJ2-1; TRBD2 matches 13 bases. This clonotype originated in a man aged 55 to 70 with acute or convalescent COVID-19. As DNA, the CDR3 is TGCGCCAGCAGGCCCCGGACTAGCGGGAGTAATGAGCAGTTCTTC. This gives the protein CASRPRTSGSNEQFF.